The 32 T cell receptor beta chains in this list originate from one sample, sequenced in a study of T cells in tuberculosis. Clones were sequenced by immunoSEQ multiplex PCR, and TCRdb holds only the in-frame ones, with some missing. The table includes around 45,000 clones, approximately 94% detected once. The sample was PBMCs. These receptors were obtained from a donor aged 10-29 years with latent tuberculosis or without tuberculosis infection. Some clones in this sample may be carry-over from other donors' samples.

The genes are TRBV6-5 and TRBJ1-5; D gene ambiguous. The CDR3 runs 15 residues. In germline, CDR1 is MNHEY, CDR2 SVGAGI. V gave up 5 bases and J gave up 2 bases, with 13 bases separating them. The CDR3 protein is CASSPGGLGNQPQHF. The CDR3 coding sequence is TGTGCCAGCAGTCCCGGCGGTTTGGGCAATCAGCCCCAGCATTTT.

This sequence joins TRBV21-1 and TRBJ2-7; the DNA was not compared with TRBD1, the D call given in the table. TRBV21-1 is termed a pseudogene. The CDR3 length is 14 residues. As DNA, the CDR3 is TGTGCCAGCAGGATCGGACAGGGGACCTACGAGCAGTACTTC. Translating gives CASRIGQGTYEQYF.

The chain joins TRBV5-6 to TRBJ1-1, with D perhaps TRBD1 (5 bases). The germline CDR1 and CDR2 sequences are SGHDT and YYEEEE. Trimming took 4 bases from V and 0 from J, leaving 19 bases between them. The CDR3 is 17 residues long. DNA of the CDR3: TGTGCCAGCAGCCACCCGGGGGGGTCCATGATGAACACTGAAGCTTTCTTT. Residues: CASSHPGGSMMNTEAFF. The full variable domain, its missing parts supplied by reference TRBV5-6 and TRBJ1-1, is DAGVTQSPTHLIKTRGQQVTLRCSPKSGHDTVSWYQQALGQGPQFIFQYYEEEERQRGNFPDRFSGHQFPNYSSELNVNALLLGDSALYLCASSHPGGSMMNTEAFFGQGTRLTVV.

V gene TRBV4-3 combines with J gene TRBJ1-4; perhaps TRBD1 as D (5 bases). Germline-derived CDR1 and CDR2 are LGHNA and YSLEER. There are 16 residues in the CDR3. The V end was cut by 4 bases, the J end by 3 bases, with 15 bases between. The CDR3 sequence: CASSRILDTANEKLFF. CDR3 DNA: TGCGCCAGCAGCCGGATACTGGACACGGCTAATGAAAAACTGTTTTTT.

The chain carries TRBV14 and TRBJ2-3; D is perhaps TRBD2 (5 bases). Between the trimmed V and J ends, which lost 0 bases and 2 bases, there was a span of 15 bases. Germline V gene lookup returns CDR1 SGHDN and CDR2 FVKESK. The CDR3 runs to 17 residues. CDR3: CASSQDFFRGFTDTQYF. The CDR3 DNA reads TGTGCCAGCAGCCAAGATTTCTTTCGGGGATTCACAGATACGCAGTATTTT.

This clone was counted only a few times. The J gene is TRBJ1-1, the V gene TRBV16; 7 bases are a match to TRBD1. CDR3 size: 14 residues. Germline-derived CDR1 and CDR2 are KGHSY and FQNENV. V shed 6 bases, J shed 1 base, and the junction held 5 bases outside the gene matches. The CDR3 region is CASSLGQWNTEAFF. The DNA for the CDR3 is TGTGCCAGCAGTCTGGGACAGTGGAACACTGAAGCTTTCTTT.

This clone was counted once. The rearrangement uses TRBV19 and TRBJ1-1, with D perhaps TRBD1 (6 bases). This CDR3 has 16 residues. The germline V and J ends were trimmed by 4 bases and 1 base, with 16 bases remaining between them. Germline lookup yields CDR1 LNHDA and CDR2 SQIVND (reference sequence). The CDR3 nucleotides read TGTGCCAGTAGTAACGGCGCCGGGACATCGAACACTGAAGCTTTCTTT. It translates to CASSNGAGTSNTEAFF.

The J gene is TRBJ1-5, the V gene TRBV18, with 11 bases lining up with TRBD1. Trimming took 0 bases from V and 4 from J; bases not matched to a gene: 5. This CDR3 spans 17 amino acids. The germline gives CDR1 KGHSH, CDR2 LQKENI. DNA for the CDR3: TGTGCCAGCTCACCACCGGGACAGGGGGGGAAGAATCAGCCCCAGCATTTT. It is translated as CASSPPGQGGKNQPQHF.

The chain recombines TRBV18 with TRBJ1-1; no definite D call. The ends were cut back, 4 bases at V and 1 base at J, with 10 bases in the middle. CDR1 is KGHSH and CDR2 is LQKENI in the germline V gene. The CDR3 has 14 amino acids. CDR3 loop: CASSLQLGNTEAFF. In DNA, the CDR3 is TGTGCCAGCTCACTACAGTTGGGGAACACTGAAGCTTTCTTT.

V and J are TRBV9 and TRBJ2-1; 10 positions match TRBD1. Germline V gives CDR1 SGDLS, CDR2 YYNGEE. Germline trimming cut 3 bases from V and 7 bases from J; bases unmatched to any gene: 4. This CDR3 has 14 amino acids. The chain's CDR3 is CASSARDRGNEQFF. The CDR3 DNA reads TGTGCCAGCAGCGCCAGGGACAGGGGAAATGAGCAGTTCTTC.

This rearrangement joins TRBV30 to TRBJ2-3, with 11 nucleotides matching TRBD2. This CDR3 spans 16 amino acids. Germline CDR1 is GTSNPN and CDR2 is SVGIG (reference sequence). The V segment lost 1 base and the J segment 2 bases; nucleotides outside the gene matches: 5. The CDR3 is CAWSDGTSGLTDTQYF. CDR3 bases: TGTGCCTGGAGTGACGGGACTAGCGGCCTCACAGATACGCAGTATTTT.

The chain carries TRBV29-1 and TRBJ2-1, with TRBD2 matching over 7 bases. With 6 bases clipped from V and 2 bases from J, the junction kept 4 bases outside the gene matches. Germline assignment: CDR1 SQVTM and CDR2 ANQGSEA. The CDR3 spans 13 residues. For the CDR3, the DNA is TGCAGCGTACGGGAGGCCGCCTACAATGAGCAGTTCTTC. The encoded protein is CSVREAAYNEQFF.

The V gene is TRBV7-8, the J gene TRBJ1-2; D not certain. Trimming took off 2 bases at V and 2 bases at J, with 15 bases between the two ends. The V gene's germline CDR1 is SGHVS and CDR2 FQNEAQ. The CDR3 contains 16 residues. CDR3 residues: CASSLLAGSTNYGYTF. The CDR3 DNA sequence: TGTGCCAGCAGCTTATTGGCGGGCAGTACAAACTATGGCTACACCTTC.

The chain joins TRBV14 to TRBJ2-7; 8 nucleotides align to TRBD2. With V trimmed by 4 bases and J by 2 bases, 10 bases remained unmatched. Germline CDR1 and CDR2: SGHDN and FVKESK. CDR3 length equals 16 residues. CDR3 DNA: TGTGCCAGCAGCCTAGTGACTAGCGCGATTCCCTACGAGCAGTACTTC. Translation gives CASSLVTSAIPYEQYF.

This chain links TRBV4-3 with TRBJ2-7, with 7 bases aligning to TRBD2. Germline loops: CDR1 LGHNA, CDR2 YSLEER. V lost 5 bases, J lost 2 bases, and 6 bases stayed unmatched. CDR3 size: 14 residues. CDR3 nucleotide sequence: TGCGCCAGCAGCGCCAGGCTAGCGGCCTACGAGCAGTACTTC. This encodes CASSARLAAYEQYF.

The V call is TRBV18, the J call TRBJ2-5, with D possibly matching TRBD1 (5 bases). The CDR3 totals 15 residues. V was cut by 3 bases and J by 4 bases, with 15 bases left in between. Germline CDR1 KGHSH, CDR2 LQKENI. CDR3 bases: TGTGCCAGCTCACCGTTAGACAGTTTCGGAGAGACCCAGTACTTC. Its translation: CASSPLDSFGETQYF.

The chain has TRBV5-1 and TRBJ1-1, with a tentative D call TRBD1 (6 bases). CDR3 length equals 13 residues. The V and J ends lost 3 bases and 4 bases respectively, with 10 bases between them. Germline V lookup: CDR1 SGHRS, CDR2 YFSETQ. CDR3: CASSYRVGTEAFF. The CDR3 bases are TGCGCCAGCAGCTACAGGGTGGGCACTGAAGCTTTCTTT.

The V call is TRBV7-2, the J call TRBJ2-5; D may be TRBD1 (5 bases). This CDR3 comprises 16 residues. V lost 1 base and J 2 bases, leaving 14 bases between the germline ends. The germline V gene has CDR1 SGHTA and CDR2 FQGNSA. The CDR3 region is CASSLVHGAGQETQYF. CDR3 DNA sequence: TGTGCCAGCAGCTTAGTTCATGGGGCAGGGCAAGAGACCCAGTACTTC.

The CDR3: CASSPQSSGNTIYF. CDR3 DNA sequence: TGTGCCAGCAGCCCACAGAGCTCTGGAAACACCATATATTTT. The chain is built from TRBV7-2 and TRBJ1-3; D ambiguous. Germline assignment: CDR1 SGHTA and CDR2 FQGNSA. The V end was cut by 5 bases, the J end by 0 bases, with 8 bases between. CDR3 length: 14 residues.

The chain links TRBV5-1 to TRBJ2-7, with 9 nucleotides matching TRBD1. This CDR3 region has 13 residues. From germline, CDR1 is SGHRS and CDR2 YFSETQ. Trimming cost V 7 bases and J 5 bases; bases outside gene matches: 7. The CDR3 region is CASSTTGGHEQYF. The CDR3 nucleotides are TGCGCCAGCTCGACGACAGGGGGACACGAGCAGTACTTC.

The chain employs TRBV2 and TRBJ1-1; tentative D call: TRBD1 (5 bases). Trimming removed 5 bases from V and 6 bases from J, with 19 bases in between. Germline-derived CDR1 and CDR2 are SNHLY and FYNNEI. CDR3 length: 15 amino acids. DNA of the CDR3: TGTGCCAGCAGTCCTACCCAGGGTATTAGGGCTGAAGCTTTCTTT. Encoded protein: CASSPTQGIRAEAFF.

The CDR3 coding sequence is TGTGCCAGTAGTACCCCGGCGGGGGTAGGCTACACCTTC. It yields the protein CASSTPAGVGYTF. V is TRBV19 and J is TRBJ1-2; D is perhaps TRBD1 (5 bases). CDR1 is LNHDA, CDR2 SQIVND, per germline (reference sequence). The ends were cut back, 4 bases at V and 8 bases at J, with 14 bases in the middle. This CDR3 contains 13 residues.

The rearrangement joins TRBV18 to TRBJ2-1, with TRBD2 matching over 15 bases. Germline-derived CDR1 and CDR2 are KGHSH and LQKENI. This CDR3 is 17 amino acids long. V shed 3 bases and J 7 bases; nucleotides not matched to a gene: 7. CDR3 loop: CASSPPGLAGGQNEQFF. DNA of the CDR3: TGTGCCAGCTCACCGCCTGGACTAGCGGGAGGGCAAAATGAGCAGTTCTTC.

V is TRBV19 and J is TRBJ2-1; 7 nucleotides align to TRBD1. The V and J ends lost 6 bases and 2 bases, in that order; junction bases with no gene match: 4. The germline V gene has CDR1 LNHDA and CDR2 SQIVND (reference sequence). This CDR3 region has 14 residues. CDR3 nucleotides: TGTGCCAGTAGGCCAGGGGGTCCCTACAATGAGCAGTTCTTC. This translates into CASRPGGPYNEQFF.

This clone has a single count. This rearrangement joins TRBV5-6 to TRBJ2-3; D perhaps matches TRBD2 (5 bases). There are 16 residues in the CDR3. The germline V and J ends were trimmed by 0 bases and 1 base, with 12 bases remaining between them. Germline V CDR1 and CDR2: SGHDT, YYEEEE. This CDR3 is CASSLGAGVRTDTQYF. The CDR3 nucleotides are TGTGCCAGCAGCTTGGGGGCCGGGGTCCGCACAGATACGCAGTATTTT.

CDR3 loop: CASSFGQGRIEAFF. CDR3 nucleotides: TGTGCCAGCAGCTTCGGACAGGGAAGGATTGAAGCTTTCTTT. J is TRBJ1-1 and V is TRBV13; TRBD1 matches 8 bases. The germline V gene has CDR1 PRHDT and CDR2 FYEKMQ (reference sequence). Trimming took 3 bases from V and 7 from J; bases not matched to a gene: 7. The CDR3 covers 14 residues.

The rearrangement joins TRBV27 to TRBJ1-1; 8 bases are shared with TRBD1. The germline V gene encodes CDR1 MNHEY and CDR2 SMNVEV (reference sequence). CDR3 length: 14 amino acids. Trimming removed 4 bases from V and 6 bases from J; junction bases left unmatched: 7. The CDR3 reads CASSSDRAMAEAFF. The CDR3 DNA reads TGTGCCAGCAGTTCGGACAGGGCGATGGCTGAAGCTTTCTTT.

The genes are TRBV4-1 and TRBJ2-7; D is perhaps TRBD2 (6 bases). This CDR3 has 15 residues. Germline lookup yields CDR1 MGHRA and CDR2 YSYEKL. Trimming took 2 bases from V and 1 from J, leaving 12 bases between them. The CDR3 DNA follows: TGCGCCAGCAGCCAACTAAGCGGGTTTTCCTACGAGCAGTACTTC. Translated: CASSQLSGFSYEQYF.

This clone was observed a single time. The chain is built from TRBV4-3 and TRBJ1-1, with 8 positions matching TRBD1. CDR1 is LGHNA and CDR2 is YSLEER in the germline V gene. Trimming took 0 bases from V and 5 from J; bases not matched to a gene: 8. The CDR3 is 16 amino acids. The CDR3 coding sequence is TGCGCCAGCAGCCAAGATGTGGCGAACAGGGGGACTGAAGCTTTCTTT. Protein product: CASSQDVANRGTEAFF.

The chain has TRBV5-4 and TRBJ2-7; maybe TRBD2 (6 bases). V lost 1 base and J lost 6, with 14 bases in between. Germline CDR1 SGHNT, CDR2 YYREEE (reference sequence). The CDR3 runs 14 residues. The CDR3 bases are TGTGCCAGCAGCTTGCCCCCTATGGGGGGCGAGCAGTACTTC. It translates to CASSLPPMGGEQYF.

The chain joins TRBV6-4 to TRBJ2-7, with TRBD1 matching over 11 bases. CDR3 length: 14 residues. V gave up 4 bases and J gave up 2 bases; unmatched junction bases: 1. Germline V lookup: CDR1 MRHNA, CDR2 SNTAGT. CDR3 coding DNA: TGTGCCAGCAGTGCGGGACAGGGGGCCTACGAGCAGTACTTC. Residues: CASSAGQGAYEQYF.

The rearrangement uses TRBV19 and TRBJ1-1, with D possibly being TRBD1 (6 bases). CDR1 is LNHDA, CDR2 SQIVND, per germline (reference sequence). CDR3 size: 13 residues. Trimming took 2 bases from V and 8 from J, leaving 12 bases between them. DNA for the CDR3: TGTGCCAGTAGTATACTTGGGGGCCCCGAAGCTTTCTTT. Translated: CASSILGGPEAFF.